The rows below give T cell receptor beta chains drawn from one sample of a study of vaccination effects on CD4 cells after COVID-19. Their specific antigens are unknown. Libraries were prepared by immunoSEQ multiplex PCR; TCRdb keeps only in-frame clonotypes and omits some of them. Among more than 30,000 clones listed, under 70% were seen once. Here the sequenced sample was CD4+ T cells from PBMCs cultured with HCoV-OC43 spike peptides, taken before COVID-19 vaccination. Receptors originate from a human donor who received a COVID-19 vaccine. CDR3s include the opening cysteine and the closing phenylalanine or tryptophan. A D gene is named only where the DNA matches it firmly. A clone size is listed for some rows: how often the clone was seen (once, few, many), or a class if it is expanded.

J: TRBJ2-1; V: TRBV19; D: TRBD2; size: NA; CDR3: CASSMELAGGPREQFF; DNA: TGTGCCAGTAGTATGGAACTAGCGGGAGGGCCTCGGGAGCAGTTCTTC
J: TRBJ2-3; V: TRBV19; D: NA; size: NA; CDR3: CASSIQGSDTQYF; DNA: TGTGCCAGTAGTATCCAGGGTTCAGATACGCAGTATTTT
J: TRBJ2-1; V: TRBV28; D: NA; size: NA; CDR3: CASTPGGNEQFF; DNA: TGTGCCAGCACTCCTGGAGGCAATGAGCAGTTCTTC
J: TRBJ2-7; V: TRBV6-5; D: TRBD1; size: NA; CDR3: CASSRPGQLYEQYF; DNA: TGTGCCAGCAGCCGACCGGGACAGCTTTACGAGCAGTACTTC
J: TRBJ2-3; V: TRBV9; D: NA; size: NA; CDR3: CASSPRTDLGTQYF; DNA: TGTGCCAGCAGCCCAAGGACTGACCTCGGCACGCAGTATTTT
J: TRBJ2-5; V: TRBV30; D: NA; size: NA; CDR3: CAWNPGGRETQYF; DNA: TGTGCCTGGAACCCCGGGGGCCGGGAGACCCAGTACTTC
J: TRBJ2-1; V: TRBV11-2; D: NA; size: NA; CDR3: CASSFGSYNEQFF; DNA: TGTGCCAGCAGCTTCGGGAGTTACAATGAGCAGTTCTTC
J: TRBJ1-4; V: TRBV7-9; D: NA; size: many; CDR3: CASSLGFRGLNEKLFF; DNA: TGTGCCAGCAGCTTAGGTTTCAGGGGATTGAATGAAAAACTGTTTTTT
J: TRBJ1-2; V: TRBV4-1; D: NA; size: NA; CDR3: CASSPTGGVNANYGYTF; DNA: TGCGCCAGCAGCCCGACGGGGGGGGTCAATGCTAACTATGGCTACACCTTC
J: TRBJ2-1; V: TRBV27; D: NA; size: few; CDR3: CASSFGRYNEQFF; DNA: TGTGCCAGCAGTTTTGGGCGGTACAATGAGCAGTTCTTC
J: TRBJ1-5; V: TRBV7-9; D: NA; size: NA; CDR3: CASSGDVAGPQPQHF; DNA: TGTGCCAGCAGCGGGGATGTGGCAGGCCCTCAGCCCCAGCATTTT
J: TRBJ1-5; V: TRBV6-1; D: NA; size: NA; CDR3: CASSEGRGPNQPQHF; DNA: TGTGCCAGCAGTGAGGGCAGGGGACCCAATCAGCCCCAGCATTTT
J: TRBJ1-4; V: TRBV5-5; D: NA; size: NA; CDR3: CASSPPGTSNEKLFF; DNA: TGTGCCAGCAGCCCCCCCGGGACGAGTAATGAAAAACTGTTTTTT
J: TRBJ2-2; V: TRBV15; D: NA; size: NA; CDR3: CATSRGGTGELFF; DNA: TGTGCCACCAGCAGAGGGGGCACCGGGGAGCTGTTTTTT
J: TRBJ2-7; V: TRBV19; D: NA; size: NA; CDR3: CASNPAVGAYEQYF; DNA: TGTGCCAGTAATCCAGCAGTGGGAGCCTACGAGCAGTACTTC
J: TRBJ2-7; V: TRBV3-1/TRBV3-2; D: TRBD2; size: NA; CDR3: CASSQYSGGSSYEQYF; DNA: TGTGCCAGCAGCCAATATTCCGGCGGGAGCTCCTACGAGCAGTACTTC
J: TRBJ1-6; V: TRBV7-9; D: NA; size: NA; CDR3: CASSPQVNSPLHF; DNA: TGTGCCAGCAGCCCCCAGGTTAATTCACCCCTCCACTTT
J: TRBJ2-3; V: TRBV10-1; D: TRBD1; size: NA; CDR3: CASSDGTGGFTDTQYF; DNA: TGCGCCAGCAGTGACGGGACAGGGGGATTCACAGATACGCAGTATTTT
J: TRBJ1-5; V: TRBV24-1; D: NA; size: once; CDR3: CATIFWVGNQPQHF; DNA: TGTGCCACCATTTTCTGGGTTGGCAATCAGCCCCAGCATTTT
J: TRBJ2-2; V: TRBV4-1; D: TRBD1; size: NA; CDR3: CASSQEQGMTGELFF; DNA: TGCGCCAGCAGCCAAGAACAGGGGATGACCGGGGAGCTGTTTTTT
J: TRBJ1-2; V: TRBV5-6; D: NA; size: NA; CDR3: CASSYTSTASYGYTF; DNA: TGTGCCAGCAGCTATACGTCGACGGCTTCCTATGGCTACACCTTC
J: TRBJ1-5; V: TRBV29-1; D: TRBD1; size: NA; CDR3: CSVRQGEHQPQHF; DNA: TGCAGCGTTAGACAGGGGGAACACCAGCCCCAGCATTTT
J: TRBJ2-1; V: TRBV15; D: NA; size: few; CDR3: CATGWHSYNEQFF; DNA: TGTGCCACCGGCTGGCACTCCTACAATGAGCAGTTCTTC
J: TRBJ2-7; V: TRBV10-3; D: NA; size: NA; CDR3: CAISRPQGHEQYF; DNA: TGTGCCATCTCCCGGCCCCAAGGCCACGAGCAGTACTTC
J: TRBJ2-2; V: TRBV18; D: NA; size: NA; CDR3: CASSPRQVQNTGELFF; DNA: TGTGCCAGCTCACCCCGACAGGTACAGAACACCGGGGAGCTGTTTTTT
J: TRBJ2-3; V: TRBV9; D: NA; size: NA; CDR3: CASSVASYRTDTQYF; DNA: TGTGCCAGCAGCGTGGCTAGCTATAGGACAGATACGCAGTATTTT
J: TRBJ1-4; V: TRBV5-1; D: TRBD1; size: NA; CDR3: CASSTDQGGNEKLFF; DNA: TGCGCCAGCAGCACGGATCAGGGGGGAAATGAAAAACTGTTTTTT
J: TRBJ2-7; V: TRBV27; D: TRBD1; size: NA; CDR3: CASSLNRGQGQHYEQYF; DNA: TGTGCCAGCAGTTTAAATCGGGGACAGGGGCAGCACTACGAGCAGTACTTC
J: TRBJ2-7; V: TRBV11-2; D: NA; size: NA; CDR3: CASSLVTGIYEQYF; DNA: TGTGCCAGCAGCTTAGTAACAGGTATCTACGAGCAGTACTTC
J: TRBJ2-1; V: TRBV6-5; D: TRBD2; size: NA; CDR3: CASRRTSGYNEQFF; DNA: TGTGCCAGCAGGCGGACTAGCGGTTACAATGAGCAGTTCTTC
J: TRBJ2-1; V: TRBV24-1; D: NA; size: NA; CDR3: CATSDASGNEQFF; DNA: TGTGCCACCAGTGATGCCTCAGGAAATGAGCAGTTCTTC
J: TRBJ2-3; V: TRBV7-9; D: NA; size: NA; CDR3: CASSLARGMDTQYF; DNA: TGTGCCAGCAGCTTAGCCCGGGGGATGGATACGCAGTATTTT
J: TRBJ2-2; V: TRBV18; D: NA; size: NA; CDR3: CASSPRTNTGELFF; DNA: TGTGCCAGCTCACCGCGAACGAACACCGGGGAGCTGTTTTTT
J: TRBJ1-4; V: TRBV4-1; D: NA; size: NA; CDR3: CASSQRGGLGTNEKLFF; DNA: TGCGCCAGCAGCCAAAGGGGGGGACTTGGGACTAATGAAAAACTGTTTTTT
J: TRBJ2-3; V: TRBV9; D: NA; size: NA; CDR3: CASSVVTDTQYF; DNA: TGTGCCAGCAGCGTAGTCACAGATACGCAGTATTTT
J: TRBJ2-2; V: TRBV3-1/TRBV3-2; D: NA; size: NA; CDR3: CASSQLTGFGELFF; DNA: TGTGCCAGCAGCCAATTAACAGGGTTCGGGGAGCTGTTTTTT
J: TRBJ1-2; V: TRBV15; D: NA; size: NA; CDR3: CATRGEGKYYGYTF; DNA: TGTGCCACCCGTGGGGAGGGGAAGTACTATGGCTACACCTTC
J: TRBJ1-2; V: TRBV10-3; D: TRBD1; size: NA; CDR3: CAIRRIGTGNSNYGYTF; DNA: TGTGCCATCAGGCGAATAGGGACAGGAAACTCTAACTATGGCTACACCTTC
J: TRBJ1-6; V: TRBV30; D: TRBD1; size: few; CDR3: CAWGTGGDYNSPLHF; DNA: TGTGCCTGGGGTACAGGGGGGGACTATAATTCACCCCTCCACTTT
J: TRBJ2-6; V: TRBV5-1; D: TRBD1; size: NA; CDR3: CASSSTGGTHSGANVLTF; DNA: TGCGCCAGCAGCTCTACAGGGGGGACGCACTCTGGGGCCAACGTCCTGACTTTC
J: TRBJ1-1; V: TRBV7-9; D: NA; size: NA; CDR3: CASSWDTSNTEAFF; DNA: TGTGCCAGCAGCTGGGACACCTCGAACACTGAAGCTTTCTTT
J: TRBJ1-5; V: TRBV4-2; D: TRBD1; size: NA; CDR3: CASSPDRVSNQPQHF; DNA: TGTGCCAGCAGCCCGGACAGGGTTAGCAATCAGCCCCAGCATTTT
J: TRBJ2-2; V: TRBV24-1; D: TRBD2; size: NA; CDR3: CATSEGLAYGSSGELFF; DNA: TGTGCCACCAGTGAGGGACTAGCGTACGGTAGCTCCGGGGAGCTGTTTTTT
J: TRBJ1-4; V: TRBV5-1; D: NA; size: NA; CDR3: CASSLVGATNEKLFF; DNA: TGCGCCAGCAGCTTGGTGGGGGCAACTAATGAAAAACTGTTTTTT
J: TRBJ2-6; V: TRBV18; D: TRBD1; size: NA; CDR3: CASSPIRTGPSGANVLTF; DNA: TGTGCCAGCTCACCGATCCGGACAGGGCCCTCTGGGGCCAACGTCCTGACTTTC
J: TRBJ2-1; V: TRBV27; D: TRBD2; size: NA; CDR3: CASRPRTSGSHNEQFF; DNA: TGTGCCAGCAGACCAAGGACTAGCGGGAGCCACAATGAGCAGTTCTTC
J: TRBJ2-5; V: TRBV4-2; D: NA; size: few; CDR3: CASSQDRGGQETQYF; DNA: TGTGCCAGCAGCCAAGATAGGGGGGGCCAAGAGACCCAGTACTTC
J: TRBJ1-5; V: TRBV7-8; D: NA; size: NA; CDR3: CASSLGINSNQPQHF; DNA: TGTGCCAGCAGCTTAGGCATAAATAGCAATCAGCCCCAGCATTTT
J: TRBJ1-4; V: TRBV3-1/TRBV3-2; D: TRBD1; size: NA; CDR3: CASSLDRGGGEKLFF; DNA: TGTGCCAGCAGCCTCGACAGGGGTGGGGGTGAAAAACTGTTTTTT
J: TRBJ2-1; V: TRBV28; D: NA; size: NA; CDR3: CASSLGQSHNEQFF; DNA: TGTGCCAGCAGTTTAGGGCAGAGTCACAATGAGCAGTTCTTC
J: TRBJ1-2; V: TRBV7-8; D: NA; size: few; CDR3: CASSLGRGSNYGYTF; DNA: TGTGCCAGCAGCTTAGGTAGAGGGTCTAACTATGGCTACACCTTC
J: TRBJ2-3; V: TRBV14; D: TRBD2; size: NA; CDR3: CASSQALKRGDHTDTQYF; DNA: TGTGCCAGCAGCCAAGCTCTCAAGCGGGGGGATCACACAGATACGCAGTATTTT
J: TRBJ2-5; V: TRBV16; D: NA; size: few; CDR3: CASSQFDWEETQYF; DNA: TGTGCCAGCAGCCAATTCGACTGGGAAGAGACCCAGTACTTC
J: TRBJ2-6; V: TRBV3-1/TRBV3-2; D: NA; size: NA; CDR3: CASSRKSRTGANVLTF; DNA: TGTGCCAGCAGCCGTAAGTCCCGGACAGGGGCCAACGTCCTGACTTTC
J: TRBJ2-5; V: TRBV27; D: TRBD1; size: NA; CDR3: CASSEEPGGPETQYF; DNA: TGTGCCAGCAGTGAAGAACCAGGGGGTCCGGAGACCCAGTACTTC